Described below is a single T cell receptor (beta chain) sequence and its context. The antigen this receptor binds is unknown. No per-base quality is available; no much larger clone lies one base away. The CDR1 and CDR2 encoded by the germline V gene (reference sequence) are MNHEY and SMNVEV. From the cysteine through the phenylalanine, the CDR3 covers 13 amino acids. The sequence is cut down to CDR3 DNA, 39 bases in frame from base 1. V is shortened by 0 bases, J by 6 bases, and the region joining them spans 9 bases. These data are taken from a study of T cell changes during pregnancy in multiple sclerosis (dated by TCRdb to about 2019). In the study overall: Changes in the T cell repertoire over the course of pregnancy were examined in this study in women with multiple sclerosis.

Preparation of the library involved the immunoSEQ multiplex PCR assay. Entries here come from immuneACCESS through TCRdb and include only in-frame sequences with V and J called. Some clones fail to appear in such tables; in the studies checked, an unresolved V gene covers under half of the shortfall, and the cause of the remainder is unknown. The sample records about 50,000 clones, 85% to 95% of which are singletons. The ten largest clones represent less than 6% of the sample. The rearranged segments are TRBV27 and TRBJ2-7, with TRBD1 as a weak D call on 5 bases. The specimen was CD8+ T cells from peripheral blood mononuclear cells, collected before pregnancy. The clonotype was recovered from a female donor with multiple sclerosis, enrolled in a pregnancy study. The DNA is TGTGCCAGCAGTTTATCAAGAAGGGGCGAGCAGTACTTC. Translation gives CASSLSRRGEQYF.